These T cell receptor beta chains were read from a single sample in a study of lymphopenia after photon versus proton radiotherapy. Sequencing used immunoSEQ multiplex PCR; TCRdb keeps in-frame clones, though not all of them. The data show 67,000 or so clones, around 87% seen once. Sequencing used peripheral blood, obtained from a patient treated with proton-based radiotherapy. The source is a man aged 80 or over with esophageal cancer. Each CDR3 is given with its conserved first and last residue. D genes are given only for firm matches. A row's size may be missing; if present it is once, few, many or a size class.

v_call: TRBV7-3
clone_size: -
d_call: TRBD2
j_call: TRBJ2-3
cdr3_aa: CASSPSGGHLTDTQYF
cdr3_nt: TGTGCCAGCAGCCCTAGCGGGGGCCACCTCACAGATACGCAGTATTTT

v_call: TRBV11-3
clone_size: -
d_call: -
j_call: TRBJ1-2
cdr3_aa: CASSTPAYGYTF
cdr3_nt: TGTGCCAGCAGCACCCCGGCCTATGGCTACACCTTC

v_call: TRBV21-1
clone_size: -
d_call: -
j_call: TRBJ2-7
cdr3_aa: CASSKRDNYEQYF
cdr3_nt: TGTGCCAGCAGCAAAAGAGACAACTACGAGCAGTACTTC

v_call: TRBV2
clone_size: once
d_call: -
j_call: TRBJ2-1
cdr3_aa: CASSGVSSYNEQFF
cdr3_nt: TGTGCCAGCAGTGGGGTCAGCTCCTACAATGAGCAGTTCTTC

v_call: TRBV5-1
clone_size: -
d_call: TRBD1
j_call: TRBJ2-1
cdr3_aa: CASRGTGLNEQFF
cdr3_nt: TGCGCCAGCCGCGGGACAGGGTTGAATGAGCAGTTCTTC

v_call: TRBV25-1
clone_size: -
d_call: -
j_call: TRBJ1-2
cdr3_aa: CASSEQGRGGYTF
cdr3_nt: TGTGCCAGCAGTGAACAGGGGAGGGGTGGCTACACCTTC

v_call: TRBV18
clone_size: -
d_call: TRBD1
j_call: TRBJ2-5
cdr3_aa: CASSPGTGGEETQYF
cdr3_nt: TGTGCCAGCTCACCAGGGACAGGGGGCGAAGAGACCCAGTACTTC

v_call: TRBV5-4
clone_size: -
d_call: TRBD1
j_call: TRBJ1-2
cdr3_aa: CASSWGNRDSGGGYTF
cdr3_nt: TGTGCCAGCAGTTGGGGAAACCGGGACAGTGGAGGTGGCTACACCTTC

v_call: TRBV19
clone_size: once
d_call: TRBD2
j_call: TRBJ2-7
cdr3_aa: CASSTLAGPYEQYF
cdr3_nt: TGTGCCAGTAGTACTCTAGCGGGCCCCTACGAGCAGTACTTC

v_call: TRBV9
clone_size: -
d_call: -
j_call: TRBJ1-4
cdr3_aa: CASSVTALGEKLFF
cdr3_nt: TGTGCCAGCAGCGTAACAGCCCTAGGCGAAAAACTGTTTTTT

v_call: TRBV27
clone_size: -
d_call: -
j_call: TRBJ1-2
cdr3_aa: CASSWAQGNGYTF
cdr3_nt: TGTGCCAGCAGTTGGGCACAGGGTAATGGCTACACCTTC

v_call: TRBV10-3
clone_size: -
d_call: -
j_call: TRBJ1-5
cdr3_aa: CAISERGGNQPQHF
cdr3_nt: TGTGCCATCAGTGAAAGAGGGGGGAATCAGCCCCAGCATTTT

v_call: TRBV27
clone_size: -
d_call: -
j_call: TRBJ2-7
cdr3_aa: CASSLVGPHYEQYF
cdr3_nt: TGTGCCAGCAGTTTAGTGGGCCCCCACTACGAGCAGTACTTC

v_call: TRBV6-5
clone_size: -
d_call: -
j_call: TRBJ1-2
cdr3_aa: CASSSGSNYGYTF
cdr3_nt: TGTGCCAGCAGTTCAGGGTCCAACTATGGCTACACCTTC

v_call: TRBV27
clone_size: -
d_call: -
j_call: TRBJ1-1
cdr3_aa: CASSPLEGLAFF
cdr3_nt: TGTGCCAGCAGTCCGCTTGAGGGCTTAGCTTTCTTT

v_call: TRBV29-1
clone_size: -
d_call: -
j_call: TRBJ1-1
cdr3_aa: CSVEGTPNTEAFF
cdr3_nt: TGCAGCGTTGAGGGGACACCGAACACTGAAGCTTTCTTT

v_call: TRBV4-3
clone_size: -
d_call: TRBD1
j_call: TRBJ1-2
cdr3_aa: CASSQDNFLPGQGSSGGYTF
cdr3_nt: TGCGCCAGCAGCCAAGATAACTTTCTACCGGGACAGGGATCGTCGGGGGGCTACACCTTC

v_call: TRBV4-3
clone_size: -
d_call: TRBD2
j_call: TRBJ2-3
cdr3_aa: CASSQLGPGTSGAGATQYF
cdr3_nt: TGCGCCAGCAGCCAGCTGGGACCCGGGACTAGCGGGGCGGGAGCTACGCAGTATTTT

v_call: TRBV18
clone_size: -
d_call: TRBD1
j_call: TRBJ2-7
cdr3_aa: CASSSGTGSYEQYF
cdr3_nt: TGTGCCAGCTCTTCTGGGACAGGGAGCTACGAGCAGTACTTC

v_call: TRBV7-2
clone_size: -
d_call: -
j_call: TRBJ2-7
cdr3_aa: CASSLVVNINEQYF
cdr3_nt: TGTGCCAGCAGCTTAGTGGTCAATATCAACGAGCAGTACTTC

v_call: TRBV5-1
clone_size: -
d_call: -
j_call: TRBJ1-1
cdr3_aa: CASRGQGTEAFF
cdr3_nt: TGCGCCAGCAGAGGGCAGGGGACTGAAGCTTTCTTT

v_call: TRBV2
clone_size: once
d_call: -
j_call: TRBJ2-5
cdr3_aa: CASQGREGETQYF
cdr3_nt: TGTGCCAGCCAGGGCAGAGAGGGAGAGACCCAGTACTTC

v_call: TRBV9
clone_size: few
d_call: -
j_call: TRBJ1-1
cdr3_aa: CASSVAAGSTEAFF
cdr3_nt: TGTGCCAGCAGCGTAGCGGCAGGGTCCACTGAAGCTTTCTTT

v_call: TRBV5-1
clone_size: -
d_call: TRBD1
j_call: TRBJ1-2
cdr3_aa: CASSLITGVGGYTF
cdr3_nt: TGCGCCAGCAGCTTGATTACAGGGGTCGGCGGCTACACCTTC

v_call: TRBV27
clone_size: -
d_call: -
j_call: TRBJ2-7
cdr3_aa: CASSLSDPAYYEQYF
cdr3_nt: TGTGCCAGCAGTTTATCTGACCCGGCCTACTACGAGCAGTACTTC

v_call: TRBV7-9
clone_size: -
d_call: TRBD1
j_call: TRBJ1-5
cdr3_aa: CASSTDRVYSNQPQHF
cdr3_nt: TGTGCCAGCAGCACGGACAGGGTCTATAGCAATCAGCCCCAGCATTTT

v_call: TRBV18
clone_size: few
d_call: TRBD1
j_call: TRBJ1-5
cdr3_aa: CASSPQGADQPQHF
cdr3_nt: TGTGCCAGCTCACCGCAGGGGGCAGATCAGCCCCAGCATTTT

v_call: TRBV5-1
clone_size: few
d_call: TRBD1
j_call: TRBJ2-6
cdr3_aa: CASFPTGQFLSGANVLTF
cdr3_nt: TGCGCCAGCTTCCCGACAGGGCAATTTTTATCTGGGGCCAACGTCCTGACTTTC

v_call: TRBV4-3
clone_size: -
d_call: -
j_call: TRBJ1-1
cdr3_aa: CASSQGGGMNTEAFF
cdr3_nt: TGCGCCAGCAGCCAAGGGGGGGGGATGAACACTGAAGCTTTCTTT

v_call: TRBV4-3
clone_size: -
d_call: -
j_call: TRBJ2-7
cdr3_aa: CASSQGQELSYEQYF
cdr3_nt: TGCGCCAGCAGCCAAGGACAGGAACTCTCCTACGAGCAGTACTTC

v_call: TRBV5-1
clone_size: -
d_call: -
j_call: TRBJ2-6
cdr3_aa: CASSLGPPGSGANVLTF
cdr3_nt: TGCGCCAGCAGCTTAGGCCCCCCCGGGTCTGGGGCCAACGTCCTGACTTTC

v_call: TRBV7-9
clone_size: -
d_call: -
j_call: TRBJ2-7
cdr3_aa: CASSAGPRIYEQYF
cdr3_nt: TGTGCCAGCAGCGCCGGGCCGAGGATCTACGAGCAGTACTTC

v_call: TRBV5-1
clone_size: -
d_call: -
j_call: TRBJ2-1
cdr3_aa: CASTLGVYNEQFF
cdr3_nt: TGCGCCAGCACCCTGGGGGTGTACAATGAGCAGTTCTTC

v_call: TRBV7-9
clone_size: -
d_call: -
j_call: TRBJ2-7
cdr3_aa: CASSPPGYTRSYEQYF
cdr3_nt: TGTGCCAGCAGCCCTCCGGGTTACACGAGGAGCTACGAGCAGTACTTC

v_call: TRBV7-9
clone_size: once
d_call: -
j_call: TRBJ1-5
cdr3_aa: CASSPDGRYQPQHF
cdr3_nt: TGTGCCAGCAGCCCGGACGGGAGGTACCAGCCCCAGCATTTT

v_call: TRBV10-3
clone_size: once
d_call: -
j_call: TRBJ2-7
cdr3_aa: CAISESTYGYEQYF
cdr3_nt: TGTGCCATCAGTGAGTCGACTTATGGCTACGAGCAGTACTTC

v_call: TRBV5-4
clone_size: -
d_call: TRBD2
j_call: TRBJ2-7
cdr3_aa: CASSSPTSGGTHEQYF
cdr3_nt: TGTGCCAGCAGCTCGCCGACTAGCGGGGGAACCCACGAGCAGTACTTC

v_call: TRBV25-1
clone_size: -
d_call: TRBD2
j_call: TRBJ2-1
cdr3_aa: CASRGPFGGNEQFF
cdr3_nt: TGTGCCAGCAGAGGACCATTCGGGGGGAATGAGCAGTTCTTC

v_call: TRBV7-9
clone_size: -
d_call: -
j_call: TRBJ2-7
cdr3_aa: CASRGLYEQYF
cdr3_nt: TGTGCCAGCAGGGGCTTGTACGAGCAGTACTTC

v_call: TRBV4-2
clone_size: -
d_call: TRBD2
j_call: TRBJ2-3
cdr3_aa: CASSQQLNSGGHDTQYF
cdr3_nt: TGTGCCAGCAGCCAACAATTGAATTCGGGGGGGCATGATACGCAGTATTTT

v_call: TRBV5-4
clone_size: few
d_call: TRBD2
j_call: TRBJ2-3
cdr3_aa: CASTRRGGTDTQYF
cdr3_nt: TGTGCCAGCACCCGGCGCGGGGGAACAGATACGCAGTATTTT

v_call: TRBV18
clone_size: few
d_call: TRBD1
j_call: TRBJ2-7
cdr3_aa: CASSKDRGDEQYF
cdr3_nt: TGTGCCAGCTCAAAGGACAGGGGCGACGAGCAGTACTTC

v_call: TRBV28
clone_size: -
d_call: TRBD2
j_call: TRBJ2-1
cdr3_aa: CASSPSGRPHNEQFF
cdr3_nt: TGTGCCAGCAGTCCTAGCGGGAGGCCCCACAATGAGCAGTTCTTC

v_call: TRBV5-1
clone_size: -
d_call: -
j_call: TRBJ1-1
cdr3_aa: CASSPGDFNTEAFF
cdr3_nt: TGCGCCAGCAGCCCAGGGGATTTCAACACTGAAGCTTTCTTT

v_call: TRBV4-3
clone_size: -
d_call: TRBD1
j_call: TRBJ1-1
cdr3_aa: CASSRRTGGNTEAFF
cdr3_nt: TGCGCCAGCAGCCGCCGGACAGGGGGGAACACTGAAGCTTTCTTT

v_call: TRBV5-1
clone_size: once
d_call: -
j_call: TRBJ2-3
cdr3_aa: CASSAGPGLDTQYF
cdr3_nt: TGCGCCAGCAGCGCCGGGCCAGGTCTAGATACGCAGTATTTT

v_call: TRBV6-6
clone_size: once
d_call: -
j_call: TRBJ2-2
cdr3_aa: CASRAGAVGELFF
cdr3_nt: TGTGCCAGCAGAGCTGGGGCAGTCGGGGAGCTGTTTTTT

v_call: TRBV10-3
clone_size: -
d_call: -
j_call: TRBJ1-4
cdr3_aa: CAIRKTDLDEKLFF
cdr3_nt: TGTGCCATCAGGAAGACAGATCTTGATGAAAAACTGTTTTTT

v_call: TRBV4-1
clone_size: -
d_call: TRBD1
j_call: TRBJ2-7
cdr3_aa: CASSQGQGASYEQYF
cdr3_nt: TGCGCCAGCAGCCAAGGACAGGGTGCCTCCTACGAGCAGTACTTC

v_call: TRBV5-6
clone_size: -
d_call: -
j_call: TRBJ1-1
cdr3_aa: CASSSRGVQGEAFF
cdr3_nt: TGTGCCAGCAGCTCCCGGGGCGTTCAGGGTGAAGCTTTCTTT

v_call: TRBV7-2
clone_size: few
d_call: TRBD1
j_call: TRBJ1-5
cdr3_aa: CASSPGQGRNQPQHF
cdr3_nt: TGTGCCAGCAGCCCCGGACAGGGCCGAAATCAGCCCCAGCATTTT

v_call: TRBV9
clone_size: -
d_call: -
j_call: TRBJ1-3
cdr3_aa: CASSVEGFSGNTIYF
cdr3_nt: TGTGCCAGCAGCGTAGAAGGCTTCTCTGGAAACACCATATATTTT

v_call: TRBV6-4
clone_size: -
d_call: TRBD1
j_call: TRBJ2-2
cdr3_aa: CASSADRVNGELFF
cdr3_nt: TGTGCCAGCAGTGCGGACAGGGTCAACGGGGAGCTGTTTTTT

v_call: TRBV19
clone_size: -
d_call: -
j_call: TRBJ2-7
cdr3_aa: CASSMRAAGPTYEQYF
cdr3_nt: TGTGCCAGTAGTATGAGGGCGGCAGGGCCTACCTACGAGCAGTACTTC

v_call: TRBV11-3
clone_size: -
d_call: TRBD1
j_call: TRBJ2-7
cdr3_aa: CASSWGQGADEQYF
cdr3_nt: TGTGCCAGCAGCTGGGGACAGGGGGCTGACGAGCAGTACTTC

v_call: TRBV9
clone_size: -
d_call: TRBD2
j_call: TRBJ2-7
cdr3_aa: CASAPGTSIREQYF
cdr3_nt: TGTGCCAGCGCCCCCGGGACTAGCATCCGCGAGCAGTACTTC

v_call: TRBV7-2
clone_size: once
d_call: -
j_call: TRBJ1-3
cdr3_aa: CASSLVGNTIYF
cdr3_nt: TGTGCCAGCAGCCTCGTTGGAAACACCATATATTTT

v_call: TRBV7-2
clone_size: -
d_call: -
j_call: TRBJ1-1
cdr3_aa: CASSLEVSLIEAFF
cdr3_nt: TGTGCCAGCAGCTTAGAGGTCAGCCTGATTGAAGCTTTCTTT

v_call: TRBV6-6
clone_size: -
d_call: TRBD1
j_call: TRBJ1-3
cdr3_aa: CASSSQQGFGNTIYF
cdr3_nt: TGTGCCAGCAGTTCCCAACAGGGGTTTGGAAACACCATATATTTT